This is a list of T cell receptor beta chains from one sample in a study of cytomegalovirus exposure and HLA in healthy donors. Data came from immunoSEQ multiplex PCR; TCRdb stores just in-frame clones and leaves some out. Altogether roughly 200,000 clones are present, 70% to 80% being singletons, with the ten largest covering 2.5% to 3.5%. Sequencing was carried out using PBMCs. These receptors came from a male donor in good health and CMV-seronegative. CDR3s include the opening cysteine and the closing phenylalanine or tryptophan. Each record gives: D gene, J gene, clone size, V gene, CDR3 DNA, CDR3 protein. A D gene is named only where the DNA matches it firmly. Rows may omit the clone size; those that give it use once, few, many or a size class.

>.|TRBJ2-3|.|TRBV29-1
TGCAGCGTTCCACTTTCTAGCACAGATACGCAGTATTTT
CSVPLSSTDTQYF
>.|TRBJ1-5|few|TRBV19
TGTGCCAGTAGTATCAGGACTGACCCAGGGCCCCAGCATTTT
CASSIRTDPGPQHF
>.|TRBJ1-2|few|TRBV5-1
TGCGCCAGCAGCTTGCTCCCGGGGAAATCTAATGGCTACACCTTC
CASSLLPGKSNGYTF
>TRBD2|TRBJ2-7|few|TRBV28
TGTGCCAGCAGCGCGGGACTAGCGGGGGCCTATTTCTCCTACGAGCAGTACTTC
CASSAGLAGAYFSYEQYF
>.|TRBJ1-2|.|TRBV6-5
TGTGCCAGCAGTTACTCGGGGCTTGGGGTCTATGGCTACACCTTC
CASSYSGLGVYGYTF
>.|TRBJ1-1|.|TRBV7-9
TGTGCCAGCAGCTCCGGAGGATCGGGGAACACTGAAGCTTTCTTT
CASSSGGSGNTEAFF
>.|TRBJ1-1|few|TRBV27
TGTGCCAGCAGTCTCCTCAGGGAATTGAACACTGAAGCTTTCTTT
CASSLLRELNTEAFF
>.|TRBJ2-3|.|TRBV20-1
TGCAGTGCTAGGAACTCAGATACGCAGTATTTT
CSARNSDTQYF
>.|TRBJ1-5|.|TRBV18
TGTGCCAGCTCACCAAATAGTGTGGGGGGGCTAAGTCAGCCCCAGCATTTT
CASSPNSVGGLSQPQHF
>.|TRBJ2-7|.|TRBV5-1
TGCGCCAGCAGCTTGGCCGGGGGTACCTACGAGCAGTACTTC
CASSLAGGTYEQYF
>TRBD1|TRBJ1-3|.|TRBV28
TGTGCCAGCAGTTTGGTGAAGACAGGGCCTTACTACAACACCATATATTTT
CASSLVKTGPYYNTIYF
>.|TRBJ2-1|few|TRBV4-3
TGCGCCAGCAGCCAAGTAACCGGGGGACATGAGCAGTTCTTC
CASSQVTGGHEQFF
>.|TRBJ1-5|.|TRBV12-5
TGTGCTAGTGGTTTGGGCCAGGGATTATATAGCAATCAGCCCCAGCATTTT
CASGLGQGLYSNQPQHF
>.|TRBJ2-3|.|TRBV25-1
TGTGCCAGCAGTGAACTTGATACGCAGTATTTT
CASSELDTQYF
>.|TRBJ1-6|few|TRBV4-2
TGTGCCAGCAGCCAAGACACGGGGAGAGGAAATTCACCCCTCCACTTT
CASSQDTGRGNSPLHF
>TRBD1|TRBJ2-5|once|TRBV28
TGTGCCAGTAATGGTGGGACAGGCCAAGAGACCCAGTACTTC
CASNGGTGQETQYF
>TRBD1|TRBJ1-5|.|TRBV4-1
TGCGCCAGCAGCCAGACAGGGCCTCAAGGTCAGCCCCAGCATTTT
CASSQTGPQGQPQHF
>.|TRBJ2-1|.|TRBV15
TGTGCCACCAGCAGAGAATACGGACACCATGAGCAGTTCTTC
CATSREYGHHEQFF
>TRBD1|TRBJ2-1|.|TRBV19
TGTGCCAGTAGTACAGAGAGCCCGGGACAGGGGGTATACAATGAGCAGTTCTTC
CASSTESPGQGVYNEQFF
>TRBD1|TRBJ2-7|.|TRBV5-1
TGCGCCAGCAGCGAGACAGGGGGTGACGCCTACGAGCAGTACTTC
CASSETGGDAYEQYF
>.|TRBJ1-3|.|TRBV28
TGTGCCAGCAGTTCGATAGATTTCTCTGGAAACACCATATATTTT
CASSSIDFSGNTIYF
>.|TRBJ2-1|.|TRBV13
TGTGCCAGCAGCTTAACGGGAGACAATGAGCAGTTCTTC
CASSLTGDNEQFF
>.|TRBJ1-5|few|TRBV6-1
TGTGCCAGCAACTCCCTGGGAGGGCCGGGTCAGCCCCAGCATTTT
CASNSLGGPGQPQHF
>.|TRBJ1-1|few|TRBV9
TGTGCCAGCAGCGCGGGAGGACAGTTGAACACTGAAGCTTTCTTT
CASSAGGQLNTEAFF
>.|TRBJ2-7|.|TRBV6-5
TGTGCCAGCAGTCCCCCCAGGGAACGCTCCTACGAGCAGTACTTC
CASSPPRERSYEQYF
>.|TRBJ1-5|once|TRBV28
TGTGCCAGCAGTTTATCCAGGAATCAGCCCCAGCATTTT
CASSLSRNQPQHF
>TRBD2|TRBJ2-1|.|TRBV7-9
TGTTCCAGCAGCCAAATTATACTAGCGGGAGATTTCGATGAGCAGTTCTTC
CSSSQIILAGDFDEQFF
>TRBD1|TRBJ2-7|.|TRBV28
TGTGCCAGCAGTTTAATGGGGACAGGTGAAACGGGGCAGTACTTC
CASSLMGTGETGQYF
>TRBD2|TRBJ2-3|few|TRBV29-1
TGCAGCATTGGGACTAGCGGACGCACAGATACGCAGTATTTT
CSIGTSGRTDTQYF
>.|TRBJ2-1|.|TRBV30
TGTGCCTGGAGTGCCTGGACTACCAGGAGCTCCTACAATGAGCAGTTCTTC
CAWSAWTTRSSYNEQFF
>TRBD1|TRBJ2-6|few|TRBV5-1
TGCGCCAGCAGCTTGTCGGGACAGGCCTTCGCCTCTGGGGCCAACGTCCTGACTTTC
CASSLSGQAFASGANVLTF
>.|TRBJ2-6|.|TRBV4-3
TGCGCCAGCAGCCAAGGACACGGTTCTGGGGCCAACGTCCTGACTTTC
CASSQGHGSGANVLTF
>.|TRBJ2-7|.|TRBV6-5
TGTGCCAGCGGCTACGGGGGAGGCGAGCAGTACTTC
CASGYGGGEQYF
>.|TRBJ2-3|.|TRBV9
TGTGCCAGCAGTGCTACTGGCACAGATACGCAGTATTTT
CASSATGTDTQYF